This record covers a single T cell receptor (beta chain). This clone was picked up one time. The antigen this receptor binds is unknown. No base quality values were provided; no much bigger clone lies one nucleotide off. The data were obtained in a study of cytomegalovirus exposure and HLA in healthy donors (TCRdb year 2017). About the investigation overall: In an earlier analysis of under 750 of the donors, roughly 300 Gb of sequence data and 100 million or so unique TCR beta sequences from about 190 million T cells were reported. To study patterns of TCR occurrence, a later analysis re-analyzed previously published TCR beta repertoires from several hundred donors and added high-resolution HLA genotyping. Roughly 300 gigabases of sequencing data and around 80 million unique TCR sequences made up an early release that covered fewer than 650 HLA-typed donors. Four to six DR-DQ haplotypes were handled as single units for association and clustering, since linkage in the cohort was strong. To predict cytomegalovirus infection status, the study combined high-throughput TCR immunosequencing, statistical association of individual TCRs with disease status, and machine learning. Of the approximately 400 genotyped donors, approximately 82% fell in the genetic ancestry cluster associated with self-reported Caucasian donors. Donor age, sex, ethnicity and CMV serostatus were compiled alongside the repertoire data. The aim of the study was to test whether cataloging public T cell receptors could identify signatures of past pathogen exposure. Rather than using new phenotypic data, the later analysis identified candidate immune exposures from TCR beta sequences and from how often those sequences occurred across donors. The study used immunosequencing to profile the T cell repertoires of about 670 subjects and linked those repertoires to cytomegalovirus serostatus. All discovery cohort repertoires had been generated using a single sequencing platform. Genome-wide SNP genotypes for about three fifths of the roughly 700 donors were used in a later genetic analysis, which treated that subset as a discovery cohort. Among approximately 370 genotyped donors of the cohort, an average of approximately 240,000 unique TCR beta nucleotide sequences was sequenced per donor, of which about 20% were non-productive. Along with the approximately 670-subject first cohort, a separate validation cohort of 120 different subjects was used. An earlier analysis of roughly 600 of the donors used high-throughput TCR beta sequencing to judge whether each TCR beta V gene segment behaved as functional or pseudogenic. The number of typed donors differed by locus: about 620-630 for A, B, C, DRB1 and DQB1; roughly 510 for DQA1; 600 to 610 for DPA1; and about 450 for DPB1. Class I and class II HLA loci were covered by the typing at four-digit resolution. Results and caveats for the whole study, not just this receptor: In vitro tests confirmed that a few of the cytomegalovirus-associated TCR beta chains recognize cytomegalovirus antigens. The authors suggested that the approach could potentially be extended to other disease states and immunological phenotypes. In a later analysis, HLA-associated TCR beta chains showed more clonal expansion and lower generation probabilities than non-associated chains that were equally common. In the study, approximately 160 TCR beta chains were listed as associated with cytomegalovirus. Some IMGT-functional V segments, including TRBV6-2 and TRBV6-3, could not be distinguished by the 87-base-pair reads and were therefore excluded. The presence/absence analyses assumed that sequencing depth was roughly uniform across donors, and that assumption may not be true. When HLA alleles, especially DR and DQ, strongly co-occurred, TCR associations were difficult to assign to individual alleles. Compared with the approximately 670-donor mean, donors in an Asian-associated ancestry cluster had fewer N-insertions in productive TCRs, according to a later genetic analysis. A further reported finding was that TCR beta sequences accurately predicted the HLA-A and HLA-B alleles for most subjects in the first cohort. In a later analysis, most CMV-associated TCR beta chains were found to appear HLA-restricted, with HLA associations seemingly driven largely by CMV exposure. Correlated functional status among segregating V segments might be attributable to linkage disequilibrium, but an unknown experimental factor could not be ruled out. V-gene and J-gene trimming of TCR beta chains was associated with a missense DCLRE1C variant in a later genetic analysis, and the association was replicated in an independent cohort. Because some donors lacked HLA typing at each locus, the association tests relied only on the typed subset. In this cohort, only TCR beta chains were sequenced, and detectable features were limited by the absence of alpha or paired-chain data. In an earlier analysis of approximately 600 of the donors, most TCR beta V segments were observed in productive rearrangements about 87% or about 30% of the time, broadly matching IMGT annotations. In a later analysis, 15,000 to 20,000 TCR beta sequences were associated with specific HLA alleles at a false discovery rate of 0.05. The earlier analysis of around 600 of the donors excluded seventeen rarely observed V segments, including chromosome 9 orphons, because counts were too low. According to a later analysis, parvovirus B19, influenza, CMV and Epstein-Barr virus appeared linked to several top co-occurrence clusters. A later analysis found that TCR association rates varied across HLA loci, with DRB1 alleles showing the most associated TCRs and HLA-C alleles the fewest. A cluster of highly shared sequence variants was judged likely to represent a technical artifact of the sequencing pipeline. The classifier was reported to diagnose cytomegalovirus status with high specificity and sensitivity in both the original and validation cohorts. Most TCR sequences were seen in very few donors, while some public TCRs were found in many individuals. The only immune exposure information available for the cohort was CMV serostatus.

The germline V gene specifies SGHVS as CDR1 and FNYEAQ as CDR2. The CDR3, cysteine through phenylalanine, is 16 amino acids long. Just CDR3 DNA is preserved here, 48 bases in frame from base 1. Germline trimming amounts to 4 bases on V and 8 bases on J, with 7 as the count of junction bases outside the gene matches. The cohort was made up of around 720 healthy bone marrow donors. Cohort members were all nominally healthy when sampled, although unrecorded immune exposures were likely present. The donor was CMV seropositive and belonged to the group of about 290 seropositive cohort members. Every donor gave a peripheral blood sample, and the peripheral blood mononuclear cells from that sample were used for TCR beta sequencing. Genomic DNA was extracted from the blood cell samples with the Qiagen DNeasy Blood Extraction Kit. The library was made by the immunoSEQ multiplex PCR assay. A mixture of 60 forward primers for TCR Vbeta segments and 13 reverse primers for TCR Jbeta segments was used in the multiplex PCR. Amplification of the CDR3 region of rearranged TCR beta genes was performed with a multiplex PCR assay on genomic DNA. Amplified TCR beta libraries were sequenced as 87-base-pair reads on the Illumina HiSeq System. The authors processed their data as follows. In a later analysis, tens of millions of unique TCR beta chains were counted across the roughly 610 repertoires, and around 10 million of these chains were shared by at least two donors. A nearest-neighbor algorithm error-corrected the raw reads and collapsed the reads into unique sequences, merging closely related sequences to remove PCR and sequencing errors. CDR3 sequences were aligned to IMGT reference sequences to assign V, D and J gene segments. For a sequence to be retained, at least a six-nucleotide match to both a V gene segment and a J gene segment was required. A rearrangement was called productive if the CDR3 had no stop codons and remained in frame with V and J, and every other rearrangement was called non-productive. Following IMGT convention, CDR3 was defined as the stretch from the second conserved V-encoded cysteine up to the conserved J-encoded phenylalanine. Sequences without an unambiguous match to a single V gene segment were excluded from the earlier analysis of several hundred of the donors. In an earlier analysis of several hundred of the donors, V segments were called functional above 56.7% productive rearrangements and were called segregating when the between-donor standard deviation exceeded 5%. A statistical classification framework was built for diagnosing cytomegalovirus status from the catalog of TCR beta chain sequences. In a later analysis, V and J genes were assigned by comparing TCR nucleotide sequences against IMGT/GENE-DB human TR gene sequences. A later analysis assigned CDR3 sequences and most-parsimonious VDJ recombination scenarios with the TCRdist pipeline. In a later analysis, each TCR beta chain was defined by its CDR3 amino acid sequence together with its V-gene family, and reads without a unique V-gene family were excluded. A later analysis removed 500 to 600 highly shared, low-generation-probability nucleotide sequences to deal with suspected cross-contamination and a sequencing artifact. For each public chain, a later analysis derived a clonal expansion index from normalized ranks of inferred template counts within each repertoire. A later analysis computed generation probabilities with a VDJ recombination model fitted to out-of-frame rearrangements, and checked the results against IGoR. In a later analysis, TCR-TCR, TCR-HLA and TCR-CMV co-occurrence was scored with hypergeometric tests, and a repertoire-size bias correction was applied to TCR pairs. In a later analysis, false discovery rates were estimated by permuting HLA or CMV assignments 20 times. In a later analysis, co-occurring TCRs were grouped with DBSCAN, and TCRdist sequence similarity was added when clustering was performed within HLA-allele-positive subsets. Repertoires with fewer than 30,000 or more than 120,000 public chains were left out of co-occurrence clustering, as were about 5 repertoires with anomalous nucleotide sharing. Not all clones reach the TCRdb copy of this immuneACCESS table, which keeps in-frame sequences only. Checked studies attribute under half of the gap to unresolved V genes and leave the rest unexplained. The DNA was the basis for D and trimming; V, J and clone size are from that table. In all, the sample holds about 160,000 clones, and around 80% of those were seen once. The top ten clonotypes cover under 6% of the sample.

The specimen was PBMCs. The clonotype comes from a woman in her 50s in good health and CMV-seropositive. The sequence links TRBV7-6 to TRBJ2-1, with 14 junctional bases fitting TRBD2. At the DNA level, the sequence is TGTGCCAGCAGCTCTGGACTAGCGGGAGGACGGGATGAGCAGTTCTTC. Translation gives CASSSGLAGGRDEQFF.